Listed below are T cell receptor beta chains from one sample, sequenced in a study of shared clonotypes between healthy human individuals. Sequencing was performed with immunoSEQ multiplex PCR; in TCRdb, only in-frame clones are kept and a portion is missing. This sample carries around 180,000 clones, 90% to 95% of them seen once, and the ten largest clones take 0.067%. The sequencing input was naive CD4+ T cells sorted from blood. The receptors stem from a woman aged 25 to 39 in good health. Each CDR3 is given with its conserved first and last residue. A D gene is named only where the DNA matches it firmly. Not every row has a clone size; where given, it reads once, few, many or a size class.

>TRBJ1-3|-|TRBD1|TRBV28
CASSWTGRGNTIYF
TGTGCCAGCAGTTGGACAGGGCGGGGAAACACCATATATTTT
>TRBJ1-4|-|-|TRBV5-1
CASSLDSPTNEKLFF
TGCGCCAGCAGCTTGGACAGTCCAACTAATGAAAAACTGTTTTTT
>TRBJ1-1|-|TRBD1|TRBV19
CASSAETGADTEAFF
TGTGCCAGTAGTGCCGAGACAGGGGCGGACACTGAAGCTTTCTTT
>TRBJ1-3|few|-|TRBV2
CASSIPSAGNTIYF
TGTGCCAGCAGCATTCCCAGCGCTGGAAACACCATATATTTT
>TRBJ2-7|once|-|TRBV6-5
CASSYSRALGIGEQYF
TGTGCCAGCAGTTACTCGAGGGCCTTGGGGATCGGCGAGCAGTACTTC
>TRBJ1-5|-|TRBD1|TRBV19
CASIAGTGSQPQHF
TGTGCCAGTATCGCGGGGACAGGGAGTCAGCCCCAGCATTTT
>TRBJ2-7|-|TRBD2|TRBV5-1
CASSSTSGSPYEQYF
TGCGCCAGCAGCTCGACTAGCGGGAGCCCCTACGAGCAGTACTTC
>TRBJ1-1|-|-|TRBV7-9
CASNREGAEAFF
TGTGCCAGCAACCGGGAGGGGGCTGAAGCTTTCTTT
>TRBJ1-4|-|-|TRBV28
CASSPKGATNEKLFF
TGTGCCAGCAGCCCAAAGGGGGCAACTAATGAAAAACTGTTTTTT
>TRBJ1-3|-|-|TRBV9
CASSVPPGNTIYF
TGTGCCAGCAGCGTACCCCCTGGAAACACCATATATTTT
>TRBJ2-7|-|-|TRBV14
CASSQDMGRVSEQYF
TGTGCCAGCAGCCAAGATATGGGCCGGGTCTCCGAGCAGTACTTC
>TRBJ2-7|-|TRBD1|TRBV11-3
CASSDTGGWGRGEQYF
TGTGCCAGCAGCGACACAGGGGGCTGGGGGCGGGGCGAGCAGTACTTC
>TRBJ2-1|-|-|TRBV28
CASSLSGVYNEQFF
TGTGCCAGCAGTCTCTCCGGGGTCTACAATGAGCAGTTCTTC
>TRBJ2-7|-|-|TRBV28
CASSWATGWAFEQSF
TGTGCCAGCAGTTGGGCGACAGGATGGGCCTTTGAGCAGAGCTTC
>TRBJ2-7|-|TRBD2|TRBV18
CASSPPSSGKPHEQYF
TGTGCCAGCTCACCACCGTCTAGCGGGAAACCCCACGAGCAGTACTTC
>TRBJ2-3|-|-|TRBV19
CASSIISLDTQYF
TGTGCCAGTAGTATTATATCCCTTGATACGCAGTATTTT
>TRBJ2-7|-|-|TRBV6-5
CASSSPPRVHEQYF
TGTGCCAGCAGTTCTCCCCCGCGGGTTCACGAGCAGTACTTC
>TRBJ2-3|once|TRBD2|TRBV25-1
CASSDYVAGQDTQYF
TGTGCCAGCAGTGATTACGTAGCGGGACAAGATACGCAGTATTTT
>TRBJ2-7|-|-|TRBV28
CASRDDIQLKTYEQYF
TGTGCCAGCCGGGACGACATTCAGCTAAAAACCTACGAGCAGTACTTC